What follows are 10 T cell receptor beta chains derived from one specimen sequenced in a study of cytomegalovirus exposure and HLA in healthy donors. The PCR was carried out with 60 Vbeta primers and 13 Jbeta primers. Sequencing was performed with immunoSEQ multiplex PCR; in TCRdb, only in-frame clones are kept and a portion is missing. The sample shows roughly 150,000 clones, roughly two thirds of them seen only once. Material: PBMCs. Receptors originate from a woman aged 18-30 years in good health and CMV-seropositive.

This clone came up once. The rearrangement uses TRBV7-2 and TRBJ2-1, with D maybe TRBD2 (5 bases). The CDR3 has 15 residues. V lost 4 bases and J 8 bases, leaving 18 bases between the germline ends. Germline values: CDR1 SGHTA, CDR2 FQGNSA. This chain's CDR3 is CASSSASGPGDEQFF. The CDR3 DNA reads TGTGCCAGCAGCTCGGCCAGCGGCCCTGGGGATGAGCAGTTCTTC.

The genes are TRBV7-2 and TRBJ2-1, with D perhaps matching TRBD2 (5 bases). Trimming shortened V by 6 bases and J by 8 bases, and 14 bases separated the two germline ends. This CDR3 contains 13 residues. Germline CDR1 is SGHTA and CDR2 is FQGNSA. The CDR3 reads CASRGGGRDEQFF. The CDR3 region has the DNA TGTGCCAGCAGAGGAGGAGGTAGGGATGAGCAGTTCTTC.

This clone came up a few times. CDR3 nucleotide sequence: TGTGCCAGCAGCTTAGGGGGGACAGGGGGTAGGGAGACCCAGTACTTC. It encodes CASSLGGTGGRETQYF. The chain recombines TRBV7-2 with TRBJ2-5; 11 bases are shared with TRBD1. The germline gives CDR1 SGHTA, CDR2 FQGNSA. The CDR3 contains 16 residues. With V trimmed by 1 base and J by 5 bases, 6 bases remained unmatched.

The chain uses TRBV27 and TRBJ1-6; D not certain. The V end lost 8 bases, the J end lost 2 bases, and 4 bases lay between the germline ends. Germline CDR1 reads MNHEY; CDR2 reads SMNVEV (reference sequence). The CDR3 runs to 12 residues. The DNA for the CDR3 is TGTGCCAGCTTAACCTATAATTCACCCCTCCACTTT. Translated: CASLTYNSPLHF.

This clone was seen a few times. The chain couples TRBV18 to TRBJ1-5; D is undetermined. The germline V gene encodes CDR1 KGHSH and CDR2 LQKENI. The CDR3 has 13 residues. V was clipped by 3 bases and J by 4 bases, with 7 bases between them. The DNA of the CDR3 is TGTGCCAGCTCACCGAGCCGAAATCAGCCCCAGCATTTT. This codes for CASSPSRNQPQHF.

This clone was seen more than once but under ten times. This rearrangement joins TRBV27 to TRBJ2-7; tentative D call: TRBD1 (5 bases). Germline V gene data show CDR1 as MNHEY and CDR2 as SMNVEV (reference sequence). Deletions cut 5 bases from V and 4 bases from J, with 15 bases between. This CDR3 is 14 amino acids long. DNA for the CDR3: TGTGCCAGCAGTCCAATACTTCAGGGTTACGAGCAGTACTTC. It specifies CASSPILQGYEQYF.

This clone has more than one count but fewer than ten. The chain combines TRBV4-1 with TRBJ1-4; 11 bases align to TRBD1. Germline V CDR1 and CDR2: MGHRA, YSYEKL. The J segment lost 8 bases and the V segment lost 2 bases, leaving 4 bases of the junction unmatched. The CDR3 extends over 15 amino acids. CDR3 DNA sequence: TGCGCCAGCAGCCAAACCGGGACAGGGGGGGAAAAACTGTTTTTT. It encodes CASSQTGTGGEKLFF.

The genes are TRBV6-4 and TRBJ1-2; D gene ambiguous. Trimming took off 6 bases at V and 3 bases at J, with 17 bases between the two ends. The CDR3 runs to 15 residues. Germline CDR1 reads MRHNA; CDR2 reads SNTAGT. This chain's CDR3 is CASSATPEVDYGYTF. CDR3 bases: TGTGCCAGCAGCGCTACACCGGAGGTAGACTATGGCTACACCTTC.

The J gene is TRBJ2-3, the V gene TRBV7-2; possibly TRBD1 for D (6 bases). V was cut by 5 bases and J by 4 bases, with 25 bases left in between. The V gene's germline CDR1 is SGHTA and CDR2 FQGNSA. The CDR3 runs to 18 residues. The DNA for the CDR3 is TGTGCCAGCAGCCCCAACCTTGCGTGGGGGCCCCCGGCAGATACGCAGTATTTT. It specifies CASSPNLAWGPPADTQYF.

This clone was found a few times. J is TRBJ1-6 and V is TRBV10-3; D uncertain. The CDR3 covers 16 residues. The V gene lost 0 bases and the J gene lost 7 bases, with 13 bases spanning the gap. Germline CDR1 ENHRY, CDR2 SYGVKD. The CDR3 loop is CAISESKQPPNSPLHF. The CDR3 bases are TGTGCCATCAGTGAGTCGAAACAACCTCCGAATTCACCCCTCCACTTT.